Shown below are 23 T cell receptor beta chains from a single sample sequenced in a study of cytomegalovirus exposure and HLA in healthy donors. PCR employed 60 Vbeta and 13 Jbeta primers. Using immunoSEQ multiplex PCR, the repertoire was profiled, and TCRdb retains in-frame clones only, with some absent. Of about 140,000 clones listed, 70% are singletons. Material for sequencing was PBMCs. Receptor source: a woman between 25 and 40 years old in good health and CMV-seronegative.

The chain is built from TRBV18 and TRBJ2-7; TRBD2 is a possible D gene (5 bases). V shed 1 base and J shed 6 bases, with 10 bases lying between them. The length of the CDR3 is 13 residues. Germline assignment: CDR1 KGHSH and CDR2 LQKENI. CDR3 protein: CASSPLPDSEQYV. The CDR3 DNA sequence: TGTGCCAGCTCACCACTACCGGACTCCGAGCAGTACGTC.

The chain has TRBV18 and TRBJ2-3, with 11 bases matching TRBD2. V gave up 3 bases and J gave up 6 bases; unmatched junction bases: 8. There are 16 residues in the CDR3. CDR1 is KGHSH and CDR2 is LQKENI in the germline V gene. CDR3 protein: CASSPPLAGGRDTQYF. CDR3 nucleotides: TGTGCCAGCTCACCTCCTCTAGCGGGGGGAAGGGATACGCAGTATTTT.

V and J are TRBV4-2 and TRBJ2-1, with 11 bases lining up with TRBD2. V was clipped by 5 bases and J by 7 bases; unmatched bases: 13. The CDR3 covers 17 residues. Per the germline V gene, CDR1 is LGHNA and CDR2 is YNFKEQ. As DNA, the CDR3 is TGTGCCAGCAGCAGAATAGCGGGGGGGCTCTCTTCGAATGAGCAGTTCTTC. It translates to CASSRIAGGLSSNEQFF.

The CDR3 reads CASRPDTCTQYF. The CDR3 coding sequence is TGTGCCAGCAGGCCGGACACCTGTACGCAGTATTTT. The chain joins TRBV2 to TRBJ2-3, with D maybe TRBD1 (5 bases). V was trimmed by 6 bases and J by 8 bases, leaving 12 bases between them. Germline CDR1 reads SNHLY; CDR2 reads FYNNEI. The CDR3 length is 12 residues.

The chain is built from TRBV5-1 and TRBJ1-1; unclear D gene. The ends were cut back, 0 bases at V and 0 bases at J, with 12 bases in the middle. CDR3 size: 16 residues. CDR1 is SGHRS and CDR2 is YFSETQ in the germline V gene. DNA of the CDR3: TGCGCCAGCAGCTTGGGAGGGCGGCTCATGAACACTGAAGCTTTCTTT. Its protein is CASSLGGRLMNTEAFF.

A note on this clone: Other DNA sequences in this specimen translate into the identical CDR3. The rearrangement uses TRBV7-3 and TRBJ1-1, with D uncertain. The V end was cut by 1 base, the J end by 1 base, with 4 bases between. Germline V gene sequence: CDR1 SGHTA, CDR2 FQGTGA. The CDR3 runs to 13 residues. The CDR3 bases are TGTGCCAGCAGCTTAAGGCAGAACACTGAAGCTTTCTTT. Amino acid sequence: CASSLRQNTEAFF.

CDR3 DNA sequence: TGCGCCAGCAGCTTATCAGGGAAAATGTCGAATGAAAAACTGTTTTTT. Protein: CASSLSGKMSNEKLFF. The chain links TRBV5-1 to TRBJ1-4; D is perhaps TRBD1 (5 bases). The CDR3 runs to 16 residues. Trimming removed 2 bases at V and 5 bases at J, with 16 bases between. CDR1 and CDR2 from the germline V gene are SGHRS and YFSETQ. Drawing the rest from reference TRBV5-1 and TRBJ1-4, the complete variable domain is KAGVTQTPRYLIKTRGQQVTLSCSPISGHRSVSWYQQTPGQGLQFLFEYFSETQRNKGNFPGRFSGRQFSNSRSEMNVSTLELGDSALYLCASSLSGKMSNEKLFFGSGTQLSVL.

This chain uses TRBV6-5 with TRBJ1-2, with D perhaps TRBD1 (5 bases). This CDR3 is built from 14 residues. In germline, CDR1 is MNHEY, CDR2 SVGAGI. Trimming removed 6 bases at V and 6 bases at J, with 17 bases between. CDR3 DNA sequence: TGTGCCAGCAGCCCATCCGGGACTTCTCATGGCTACACCTTC. It codes for CASSPSGTSHGYTF.

This clone was seen a few times. This rearrangement joins TRBV6-5 to TRBJ1-4; 9 bases align to TRBD1. Unmatched junction bases numbered 9, after V lost 6 bases and J lost 7 bases. The CDR3 extends over 15 amino acids. From germline, CDR1 is MNHEY and CDR2 SVGAGI. Here the CDR3 DNA reads TGTGCCAGCAGACCTAGGACAGGGGCCGTTGAAAAACTGTTTTTT. Translation gives CASRPRTGAVEKLFF.

This chain joins TRBV14 and TRBJ2-1; the match to TRBD2 covers 13 bases. CDR1 is SGHDN, CDR2 FVKESK, per germline. There are 17 residues in the CDR3. V shed 4 bases, J shed 8 bases, and the junction held 11 bases outside the gene matches. CDR3 sequence: CASSRGLAGAFRHEQFF. The CDR3 nucleotides read TGTGCCAGCAGCCGAGGACTAGCGGGGGCTTTTAGGCATGAGCAGTTCTTC.

Only a few counts were recorded for this clone. V gene TRBV18 combines with J gene TRBJ1-2; TRBD1 matches at 10 bases. Germline V gene data show CDR1 as KGHSH and CDR2 as LQKENI. J lost 6 bases, V lost 4 bases, and 14 bases had no gene match. The CDR3 contains 17 residues. The CDR3 protein is CASSRLPGQGTGDGYTF. DNA of the CDR3: TGTGCCAGCTCACGACTCCCGGGACAGGGGACTGGCGATGGCTACACCTTC.

The chain couples TRBV5-1 to TRBJ1-2; 9 bases align to TRBD1. The CDR3 consists of 16 residues. Trimming took 0 bases from V and 7 from J; bases not matched to a gene: 10. Germline lookup yields CDR1 SGHRS and CDR2 YFSETQ. Here the CDR3 reads CASSLVGTGPLGGYTF. CDR3 coding DNA: TGCGCCAGCAGCTTGGTTGGGACAGGGCCTTTAGGTGGCTACACCTTC.

V is TRBV7-3 and J is TRBJ2-1, with 9 bases fitting TRBD1. The CDR3 consists of 13 residues. V trimming: 4 bases; J trimming: 9 bases; junction bases outside the gene matches: 4. CDR1 and CDR2 from the germline V gene are SGHTA and FQGTGA. The DNA of the CDR3 is TGTGCCAGCAGCTCAACAGGGGGCGGTGAGCAGTTCTTC. Encoded protein: CASSSTGGGEQFF.

The chain employs TRBV6-1 and TRBJ1-1; D is unresolved. This CDR3 has 15 residues. Trimming removed 3 bases at V and 1 base at J, with 12 bases between. CDR1 and CDR2 from the germline V gene are MNHNS and SASEGT. The chain's CDR3 is CASSDFREGNTEAFF. The CDR3 nucleotides read TGTGCCAGCAGTGATTTTAGGGAGGGGAACACTGAAGCTTTCTTT.

V and J are TRBV7-3 and TRBJ2-7; 8 bases are a match to TRBD2. CDR1 and CDR2 from the germline V gene are SGHTA and FQGTGA. There are 14 residues in the CDR3. The trim removed 0 bases at V and 9 bases at J, leaving 7 bases unmatched. The CDR3 here is CASSLTGTSVRQYF. The CDR3 DNA sequence: TGTGCCAGCAGCTTAACAGGGACTAGTGTTCGGCAGTACTTC.

This clone was seen a handful of times. V gene TRBV7-8 combines with J gene TRBJ2-7; 7 bases map to TRBD1. Germline CDR1 reads SGHVS; CDR2 reads FQNEAQ. The V and J ends lost 0 bases and 0 bases, in that order; junction bases with no gene match: 5. The CDR3 totals 16 residues. CDR3 region: CASSLAGQVSSYEQYV. In nucleotides, the CDR3 is TGTGCCAGCAGCTTAGCCGGACAGGTTAGCTCCTACGAGCAGTACGTC.

This clone was seen a few times. The genes are TRBV28 and TRBJ1-1; TRBD1 is a possible D gene (5 bases). The CDR3 covers 15 residues. CDR1 and CDR2 (germline): MDHEN, SYDVKM. V gave up 5 bases and J gave up 5 bases, with 18 bases separating them. DNA of the CDR3: TGTGCCAGCAGTCCCGGCGGGGGGATGGGAACTGAAGCTTTCTTT. It codes for CASSPGGGMGTEAFF. Using reference TRBV28 and TRBJ1-1 for the parts outside the CDR3, the full variable domain is DVKVTQSSRYLVKRTGEKVFLECVQDMDHENMFWYRQDPGLGLRLIYFSYDVKMKEKGDIPEGYSVSREKKERFSLILESASTNQTSMYLCASSPGGGMGTEAFFGQGTRLTVV.

V and J are TRBV28 and TRBJ1-1; possible D gene TRBD1, 5 bases. Germline CDR1 is MDHEN and CDR2 is SYDVKM. Trimming pared 6 bases from V and 4 bases from J, leaving 18 bases between. The CDR3 contains 15 residues. This CDR3 is CASSSPRGWITEAFF. In DNA, the CDR3 is TGTGCCAGCAGCTCCCCCCGGGGGTGGATCACTGAAGCTTTCTTT. The whole variable domain, remainder taken from reference TRBV28 and TRBJ1-1, is DVKVTQSSRYLVKRTGEKVFLECVQDMDHENMFWYRQDPGLGLRLIYFSYDVKMKEKGDIPEGYSVSREKKERFSLILESASTNQTSMYLCASSSPRGWITEAFFGQGTRLTVV.

The chain is built from TRBV7-6 and TRBJ2-2, with 8 bases lining up with TRBD2. The CDR3 consists of 15 residues. Looked up from germline, CDR1 is SGHVS and CDR2 is FNYEAQ. Trimming cost V 5 bases and J 2 bases; bases outside gene matches: 4. Written as DNA, the CDR3 is TGTGCCAGCAGCGTTAGCGGGGCCAACACCGGGGAGCTGTTTTTT. Protein sequence: CASSVSGANTGELFF.

The gene calls are TRBV7-6 and TRBJ2-7; 9 bases agree with TRBD1. The V gene end was trimmed by 1 base and the J gene end by 1 base; junction bases not matched to a gene: 5. CDR1 is SGHVS and CDR2 is FNYEAQ in the germline V gene. The CDR3 extends over 16 amino acids. CDR3 nucleotides: TGTGCCAGCAGCTTAGGCCCGGGACAGGGATCCTACGAGCAGTACTTC. Translating gives CASSLGPGQGSYEQYF. The full variable domain, with the rest looked up from reference TRBV7-6 and TRBJ2-7, is GAGVSQSPRYKVTKRGQDVALRCDPISGHVSLYWYRQALGQGPEFLTYFNYEAQQDKSGLPNDRFSAERPEGSISTLTIQRTEQRDSAMYRCASSLGPGQGSYEQYFGPGTRLTVT.

The rearrangement links TRBV2 to TRBJ1-1; tentatively, D is TRBD1 (6 bases). The germline gives CDR1 SNHLY, CDR2 FYNNEI. CDR3 size: 13 residues. V dropped 8 bases and J dropped 4 bases, with 14 bases sitting between them. CDR3 nucleotide sequence: TGTGCCAGCGGGGGCGATTGGAGCACTGAAGCTTTCTTT. Protein: CASGGDWSTEAFF.

This clone appeared a few times. The CDR3 sequence: CASSETGTSGQYV. Here the CDR3 DNA reads TGTGCCAGCAGTGAAACCGGGACATCCGGGCAGTACGTC. The V gene is TRBV6-1, the J gene TRBJ2-7, with D possibly matching TRBD1 (6 bases). The CDR3 loop spans 13 amino acids. V was cut by 2 bases and J by 9 bases, with 14 bases left in between. Germline CDR1 reads MNHNS; CDR2 reads SASEGT.

The chain employs TRBV6-1 and TRBJ1-1; 8 positions agree with TRBD1. The CDR3 is made up of 13 amino acids. V lost 8 bases, J lost 1 base, and 3 bases stayed unmatched. Germline CDR1 and CDR2: MNHNS and SASEGT. CDR3 region: CASQDRENTEAFF. DNA for the CDR3: TGTGCCAGCCAGGACAGGGAGAACACTGAAGCTTTCTTT.